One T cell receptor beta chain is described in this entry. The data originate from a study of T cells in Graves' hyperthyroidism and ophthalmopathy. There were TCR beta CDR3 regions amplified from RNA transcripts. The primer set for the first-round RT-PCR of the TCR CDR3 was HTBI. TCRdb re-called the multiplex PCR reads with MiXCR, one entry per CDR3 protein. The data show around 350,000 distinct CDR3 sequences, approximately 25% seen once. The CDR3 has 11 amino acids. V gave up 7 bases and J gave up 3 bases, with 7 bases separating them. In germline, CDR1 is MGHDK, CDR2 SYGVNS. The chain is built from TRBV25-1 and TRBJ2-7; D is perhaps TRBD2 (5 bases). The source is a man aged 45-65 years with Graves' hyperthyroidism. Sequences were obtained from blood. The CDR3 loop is CASKGVYEQYF. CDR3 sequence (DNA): TGTGCCAGCAAGGGAGTCTACGAGCAGTACTTC.